A selection of T cell receptor beta chains follows, all from one sample in a study of identical twins. TCRdb ran MiXCR on the 5' RACE reads and lists one entry per CDR3 protein. The sample has some 600,000 distinct CDR3 sequences; roughly 7.2% are singletons. Another study also made use of these data, one on yellow fever vaccine responses in identical twins.

Sequenced: PBMCs. These receptors came from a woman between 18 and 29 years old in good health. Each CDR3 is given with its conserved first and last residue. A D gene is named only where the DNA matches it firmly. Clone size is given for some rows only: seen once, a few or many times, or a class if the clone is expanded.

J: TRBJ2-5
size: many
D: NA
V: TRBV4-1
DNA: TGCGCCAGCAGCCAGGCTGAAAGGAACCAAGAGACCCAGTACTTC
CDR3: CASSQAERNQETQYF

J: TRBJ1-5
size: few
D: TRBD1
V: TRBV4-1
DNA: TGCGCCAGCAGCCAAGATGGACAGGTGATTAATCAGCCCCAGCATTTT
CDR3: CASSQDGQVINQPQHF

J: TRBJ2-5
size: many
D: NA
V: TRBV12-3/TRBV12-4
DNA: TGTGCCAGCAGCCACGAAGGCGGGTTGGAGACCCAGTACTTC
CDR3: CASSHEGGLETQYF

J: TRBJ2-7
size: NA
D: TRBD1
V: TRBV7-9
DNA: TGTGCCAGCAGCTTAGGCCGGACAGGGGGCAACTACGAGCAGTACTTC
CDR3: CASSLGRTGGNYEQYF

J: TRBJ2-7
size: NA
D: TRBD2
V: TRBV2
DNA: TGTGCCAGCGGACTAGCGGAGACCTCCTACGAGCAGTACTTC
CDR3: CASGLAETSYEQYF

J: TRBJ2-5
size: once
D: NA
V: TRBV5-5
DNA: TGTGCCAGCAGCTTGAACCAAAGGGCCCTCCAAGAGAACCAGTACTTC
CDR3: CASSLNQRALQENQYF

J: TRBJ2-2
size: few
D: TRBD1
V: TRBV6-4
DNA: TGTGCCAGCAGTGAAGGACAGGGAAACACCGGGGAGCTGTTTTTT
CDR3: CASSEGQGNTGELFF

J: TRBJ1-2
size: many
D: NA
V: TRBV25-1
DNA: TGTGCCAGCAGTGACGGGGCCAACTATGGCTACACCTTC
CDR3: CASSDGANYGYTF

J: TRBJ2-2
size: few
D: TRBD1
V: TRBV6-2/TRBV6-3
DNA: TGTGCCAGCAGTTACTCGAAGGGGGCCCGTGGGGAGCTGTTTTTT
CDR3: CASSYSKGARGELFF

J: TRBJ2-5
size: few
D: TRBD2
V: TRBV19
DNA: TGTGCCAGTAATAAGCGGGAGGGCGGCGAGACCCAGTACTTC
CDR3: CASNKREGGETQYF

J: TRBJ2-7
size: many
D: NA
V: TRBV10-3
DNA: TGTGCCATCGGAGGGGGCTTGCTCGAGCAGTACTTC
CDR3: CAIGGGLLEQYF

J: TRBJ2-1
size: many
D: NA
V: TRBV3-1
DNA: TGTGCCAGCAGCCAAGAAAAGAGGGCGGTCAGCTACAATGAGCAGTTCTTC
CDR3: CASSQEKRAVSYNEQFF

J: TRBJ1-1
size: NA
D: NA
V: TRBV20-1
DNA: TGCAGTGCTATGGGGCCTAGTCCGGGGACGAACACTGAAGCTTTCTTT
CDR3: CSAMGPSPGTNTEAFF

J: TRBJ2-4
size: many
D: NA
V: TRBV2
DNA: TGTGCCTCACTACTGGACTTCGGGGCCAAAAACATTCAGTACTTC
CDR3: CASLLDFGAKNIQYF

J: TRBJ2-2
size: NA
D: NA
V: TRBV10-3
DNA: TGTGCCATCACCCCGGGAGATGACGGGGAGCTGTTTTTT
CDR3: CAITPGDDGELFF

J: TRBJ2-5
size: NA
D: NA
V: TRBV28
DNA: TGTGCCAGCAGTTTAGGGCGGAGAGCCGGGACCCAGTACTTC
CDR3: CASSLGRRAGTQYF

J: TRBJ2-3
size: NA
D: TRBD1
V: TRBV29-1
DNA: TGCAGCGTCCGAGGGACAGGGAGGCCAGATACGCAGTATTTT
CDR3: CSVRGTGRPDTQYF

J: TRBJ1-4
size: many
D: NA
V: TRBV3-1
DNA: TGTGCCAGCAGCTACGGACAGAAACTGTTTTTT
CDR3: CASSYGQKLFF

J: TRBJ2-5
size: NA
D: NA
V: TRBV20-1
DNA: TGCAGTGCTAGAGATTCAGCTCAAGAGACCCAGTACTTC
CDR3: CSARDSAQETQYF

J: TRBJ2-2
size: many
D: NA
V: TRBV5-1
DNA: TGCGCCAGCAGCTTGGTTGGAGAAGCTAACACCGGGGAGCTGTTTTTT
CDR3: CASSLVGEANTGELFF

J: TRBJ2-1
size: many
D: NA
V: TRBV12-3/TRBV12-4
DNA: TGTGCCAGCAGTTTAGCGCGCGCTAGCCCCTACAATGAGCAGTTCTTC
CDR3: CASSLARASPYNEQFF

J: TRBJ2-7
size: NA
D: NA
V: TRBV20-1
DNA: TGCAGTGCCGACCCGGGACGTTCTCTCTACGAGCAGTACTTC
CDR3: CSADPGRSLYEQYF

J: TRBJ2-5
size: few
D: TRBD2
V: TRBV7-9
DNA: TGTGCCAGCAGCTTATCGTCGCTAGCGGGAAACCAAGAGACCCAGTACTTC
CDR3: CASSLSSLAGNQETQYF

J: TRBJ2-1
size: few
D: TRBD2
V: TRBV4-2
DNA: TGTGCCAGCAGCCAAGTCTTGGCGGGAGGGCCTTATAATGAGCAGTTCTTC
CDR3: CASSQVLAGGPYNEQFF

J: TRBJ1-3
size: many
D: NA
V: TRBV5-1
DNA: TGCGCCAGCAGCTTGGACTCTGGAAACACCATATATTTT
CDR3: CASSLDSGNTIYF

J: TRBJ2-3
size: NA
D: TRBD1
V: TRBV29-1
DNA: TGCAGCGTTGTTTTCGGGACAGGGAGGCCAGATACGCAGTATTTT
CDR3: CSVVFGTGRPDTQYF

J: TRBJ2-7
size: many
D: NA
V: TRBV4-1
DNA: TGCGCCAGCAGCCAAGATGAGTTAGGACGCCAGATTGAGTTC
CDR3: CASSQDELGRQIEF

J: TRBJ2-2
size: many
D: NA
V: TRBV25-1
DNA: TGTGCCAGCAGTGCTGCGGGCCCCGGGGAGCTGTTTTTT
CDR3: CASSAAGPGELFF

J: TRBJ1-1
size: many
D: TRBD1
V: TRBV7-9
DNA: TGTGCCAGCAGCTTATCCTCAGGGGGACCTGAAGCTTTCTTT
CDR3: CASSLSSGGPEAFF

J: TRBJ2-2
size: many
D: NA
V: TRBV5-1
DNA: TGCGCCAGCAGCTTGGGTAGCGGTTCGAACACCGGGGAGCTGTTTTTT
CDR3: CASSLGSGSNTGELFF

J: TRBJ2-5
size: many
D: TRBD2
V: TRBV9
DNA: TGTGCCAGCAGCGCGGGACTAGCGGGGCTCCAAGAGACCCAGTACTTC
CDR3: CASSAGLAGLQETQYF

J: TRBJ1-3
size: many
D: NA
V: TRBV2
DNA: TGTGCCAGCAGTACCTCTGATTATATTGGAAACACCATATATTTT
CDR3: CASSTSDYIGNTIYF

J: TRBJ2-5
size: many
D: NA
V: TRBV10-3
DNA: TGTGCCATCCGCGGCTTGGAGTCCGAGACCCAGTACTTC
CDR3: CAIRGLESETQYF

J: TRBJ2-1
size: many
D: TRBD1
V: TRBV11-1
DNA: TGTGCCAGCAGCCCCCGAACCCCGGGACAGGGGTTCTACAATGAGCAGTTCTTC
CDR3: CASSPRTPGQGFYNEQFF